This T cell receptor (beta chain) was documented in a study of spatial heterogeneity in lung cancer. Whole-study context: Sequence detection consistently recorded a greater number of beta-chain than alpha-chain sequences.

This CDR3 is built from 14 residues. CDR1 is MNHEY, CDR2 SMNVEV, per germline (reference sequence). V was shortened by 3 bases and J by 4 bases, with 13 bases between the two germline ends. Every TCR cDNA molecule bore a unique molecular identifier. Using its own MiXCR run on the 5' RACE reads, TCRdb lists one record per CDR3 protein. The sample holds roughly 91,000 distinct CDR3 sequences, roughly a fifth seen once. Time point described: sample taken at primary tumor resection. Researchers sequenced whole RNA taken from tumor, nontumor lung or frozen PBMC without sorting. Samples were donated by 72 untreated early-stage non-small cell lung cancer patients. Whole-study findings and limits: The appearance of ubiquitous expanded tumor TCRs in blood was greater at resection than follow-up.

Comments on this clonotype: Its antigen remains unknown.

The material was PBMCs, obtained at surgery. The chain employs TRBV27 and TRBJ2-7, with a possible D match to TRBD2 (6 bases). The receptor was derived from a male donor with early-stage non-small cell lung cancer. The CDR3: CASSFTSSSYEQYF. CDR3 in DNA: TGTGCCAGCAGTTTTACTAGCTCGAGTTACGAGCAGTACTTC.